A selection of T cell receptor beta chains follows, all from one sample in a study of blood T cell repertoires in COVID-19. Data came from immunoSEQ multiplex PCR; TCRdb stores just in-frame clones and leaves some out. The sample yields some 26,000 clones, roughly 89% seen once. Input material: peripheral blood. Receptors were obtained from a human donor in a cohort sampled during active COVID-19. Each CDR3 is given with its conserved first and last residue. Each record gives: clone size, V gene, D gene, J gene, CDR3 protein, CDR3 DNA. D genes are given only for firm matches. The size entry is marked missing in some rows and otherwise reads once, few, many or a size class.

NA	TRBV3-1/TRBV3-2	NA	TRBJ1-2	CASSQEGRGMYYGYTF	TGTGCCAGCAGCCAAGAGGGCAGGGGAATGTACTATGGCTACACCTTC
NA	TRBV11-3	NA	TRBJ2-4	CASSPLGGEEKNIQYF	TGTGCCAGCAGCCCTCTCGGCGGGGAGGAAAAAAACATTCAGTACTTC
NA	TRBV9	NA	TRBJ1-4	CASSGLGPNEKLFF	TGTGCCAGCAGTGGGTTGGGGCCTAATGAAAAACTGTTTTTT
NA	TRBV28	TRBD2	TRBJ2-1	CASSLMGTGPWGGEQFF	TGTGCCAGCAGTTTGATGGGAACGGGACCATGGGGGGGAGAGCAGTTCTTC
NA	TRBV2	NA	TRBJ1-3	CASSVGARAGGNTIYF	TGTGCCAGCAGTGTAGGAGCCCGGGCGGGCGGAAACACCATATATTTT
NA	TRBV10-3	TRBD2	TRBJ2-7	CAISESRLAGGGEQYF	TGTGCCATCAGTGAGTCGAGACTAGCGGGAGGGGGCGAGCAGTACTTC
NA	TRBV7-9	NA	TRBJ1-4	CASSRGLEKLFF	TGTGCCAGCAGCCGGGGTTTGGAAAAACTGTTTTTT
NA	TRBV13	TRBD1	TRBJ2-5	CASSLGLRGGTGKETQYF	TGTGCCAGCAGCTTAGGCCTAAGGGGCGGGACAGGGAAAGAGACCCAGTACTTC
NA	TRBV10-1	TRBD2	TRBJ2-3	CASSETSGTTDTQYF	TGCGCCAGCAGTGAGACTAGCGGGACGACAGATACGCAGTATTTT
NA	TRBV6-5	NA	TRBJ1-3	CASSPPGGPGNTIYF	TGTGCCAGCAGTCCACCGGGGGGACCTGGAAACACCATATATTTT
NA	TRBV5-1	NA	TRBJ2-5	CASSLLTGNQETQYF	TGCGCCAGCAGCCTCCTCACAGGGAACCAAGAGACCCAGTACTTC
NA	TRBV7-9	TRBD2	TRBJ2-7	CASSLDSLLASSSYEQYF	TGTGCCAGCAGCTTAGATTCCCTACTAGCGAGTAGCTCCTACGAGCAGTACTTC
NA	TRBV15	NA	TRBJ2-5	CATSRDRQAQETQYF	TGTGCCACCAGCAGAGATCGCCAGGCCCAAGAGACCCAGTACTTC
NA	TRBV6-2/TRBV6-3	TRBD2	TRBJ2-7	CASSYSPIAGFSYEQYF	TGTGCCAGCAGTTACTCCCCCATAGCGGGGTTCTCCTACGAGCAGTACTTC
NA	TRBV6-5	NA	TRBJ1-1	CASSYQGITTEAFF	TGTGCCAGCAGTTACCAGGGAATCACCACTGAAGCTTTCTTT
NA	TRBV5-4	NA	TRBJ1-2	CASSARGALRDGYTF	TGTGCCAGCAGCGCCCGGGGGGCCTTAAGGGACGGCTACACCTTC
NA	TRBV28	TRBD1	TRBJ2-7	CASSLRGQGVWVQYF	TGTGCCAGCAGTTTAAGGGGACAGGGCGTCTGGGTGCAGTACTTC
NA	TRBV18	TRBD2	TRBJ2-1	CASSLYSTSGGPKPYNEQFF	TGTGCCAGCTCACTTTACTCGACTAGCGGGGGGCCGAAACCCTACAATGAGCAGTTCTTC
NA	TRBV18	NA	TRBJ2-7	CASSRSPQVEQYF	TGTGCCAGCTCGCGATCCCCGCAGGTCGAGCAGTACTTC
NA	TRBV5-6	TRBD1	TRBJ1-2	CASSSTDRARLSGYTF	TGTGCCAGCAGCTCGACTGACAGGGCACGATTAAGTGGCTACACCTTC
NA	TRBV27	NA	TRBJ2-2	CASSSGLSTGELFF	TGTGCCAGCAGTTCCGGACTTAGCACCGGGGAGCTGTTTTTT
NA	TRBV4-3	NA	TRBJ2-7	CASSQDTGYWNEQYF	TGCGCCAGCAGCCAGGATACCGGGTATTGGAACGAGCAGTACTTC
once	TRBV6-2/TRBV6-3	NA	TRBJ2-3	CASSYGSGLYTDTQYF	TGTGCCAGCAGTTACGGGTCGGGACTCTACACAGATACGCAGTATTTT
NA	TRBV6-5	TRBD1	TRBJ1-5	CATTGDLDQPQHF	TGTGCCACGACAGGGGATCTTGATCAGCCCCAGCATTTT
NA	TRBV27	NA	TRBJ2-2	CASITNTGELFF	TGTGCCAGCATAACGAACACCGGGGAGCTGTTTTTT
few	TRBV7-2	NA	TRBJ2-2	CASSFLRVRTGELFF	TGTGCCAGCAGCTTTCTGAGGGTGCGGACCGGGGAGCTGTTTTTT
NA	TRBV10-3	NA	TRBJ2-3	CAISPTVGRDTQYF	TGTGCCATCAGTCCAACGGTGGGGAGAGATACGCAGTATTTT
NA	TRBV5-1	TRBD2	TRBJ2-1	CASSLWGHSGRAHHEQFF	TGCGCCAGCAGCTTGTGGGGTCATAGCGGGAGGGCCCATCATGAGCAGTTCTTC
once	TRBV5-6	TRBD2	TRBJ2-7	CASSVTLGLAHEQYF	TGTGCCAGCAGCGTGACCCTGGGACTAGCACACGAGCAGTACTTC
NA	TRBV5-6	NA	TRBJ2-7	CASSRTYQTYEQYF	TGTGCCAGCAGCCGGACATACCAGACCTACGAGCAGTACTTC
NA	TRBV28	NA	TRBJ1-2	CASSRGGGVGYGYTF	TGTGCCAGCTCTCGGGGCGGGGGAGTTGGCTATGGCTACACCTTC
NA	TRBV11-2	NA	TRBJ2-7	CASSLLSYEQYF	TGTGCCAGCAGCTTATTGAGCTACGAGCAGTACTTC
NA	TRBV6-5	TRBD1	TRBJ2-2	CASRLTGVVTGELFF	TGTGCCAGCAGACTGACAGGGGTGGTAACCGGGGAGCTGTTTTTT
NA	TRBV7-3	TRBD1	TRBJ2-5	CASSPGSGQGGQETQYF	TGTGCCAGCAGCCCTGGGTCGGGACAGGGTGGTCAAGAGACCCAGTACTTC
NA	TRBV19	TRBD1	TRBJ2-3	CASTNQGASTDTQYF	TGTGCCAGTACCAACCAGGGGGCTAGCACAGATACGCAGTATTTT
NA	TRBV5-1	NA	TRBJ2-1	CASSLDTFVNDYNEQFF	TGCGCCAGCAGCTTGGATACATTTGTAAACGACTACAATGAGCAGTTCTTC
NA	TRBV2	TRBD1	TRBJ2-1	CASRGQVSYNEQFF	TGTGCCAGCCGTGGACAGGTATCCTACAATGAGCAGTTCTTC
NA	TRBV19	TRBD2	TRBJ2-1	CASSKPSGLDYYNEQFF	TGTGCCAGTAGTAAACCATCCGGACTAGACTACTACAATGAGCAGTTCTTC
NA	TRBV2	NA	TRBJ2-1	CASSDQASSYNEQFF	TGTGCCAGCAGTGATCAGGCGAGCTCCTACAATGAGCAGTTCTTC
NA	TRBV7-9	NA	TRBJ2-1	CASQLKGGADEQFF	TGTGCCAGCCAGCTGAAGGGGGGGGCGGATGAGCAGTTCTTC
few	TRBV6-5	NA	TRBJ2-2	CASSYTPIASTGELFF	TGTGCCAGCAGTTATACGCCCATAGCTTCCACCGGGGAGCTGTTTTTT
NA	TRBV11-1	NA	TRBJ1-2	CASSLDGQNYGYTF	TGTGCCAGCAGCTTAGATGGACAGAACTATGGCTACACCTTC